This T cell receptor (beta chain) was documented in a study of control samples from healthy donors and cancer patients. Using immunoSEQ multiplex PCR, the repertoire was profiled, and TCRdb retains in-frame clones only, with some absent. Among under 200,000 clones listed, around 93% were seen once. Comments on this clone: Germline and junction disagree at one end, which may indicate a read error.

Germline-derived CDR1 and CDR2 are LNHDA and SQIVND (reference sequence). The CDR3 is 16 residues long. The chain recombines TRBV19 with TRBJ2-3, with D possibly TRBD1 on 5 matching bases. This receptor was obtained from a woman aged 60-75 years in good health. Sequencing input: blood. This CDR3 reads CASSLDSVTSTDTQYF. The CDR3, as DNA: TGTGCCAGTAGTCTAGACAGCGTCACTAGCACAGATACGCAGTATTTT.